One and the same sample provided the 11 T cell receptor beta chains below, sequenced in a study of T cell responses to AZD1222 COVID-19 vaccine. Clones were read by immunoSEQ multiplex PCR, and TCRdb kept only the in-frame ones, dropping some. The table has tens of thousands of clones, about nine tenths seen once. The sequencing used peripheral blood, collected 28 days after the second AZD1222 dose. The origin of the receptors is an adult who received the AZD1222 COVID-19 vaccine.

The rearrangement links TRBV12-3 or TRBV12-4 to TRBJ2-7; D might be TRBD1 (5 bases). The CDR3 is made up of 11 amino acids. V shed 6 bases and J shed 3 bases, with 6 bases lying between them. In nucleotides, the CDR3 is TGTGCCAGCAGGGGGCGCTACGAGCAGTACTTC. Residues: CASRGRYEQYF.

The chain employs TRBV5-1 and TRBJ1-2, with 8 positions matching TRBD1. In germline, CDR1 is SGHRS, CDR2 YFSETQ. The CDR3 totals 16 residues. With 0 bases clipped from V and 0 bases from J, the junction kept 4 bases outside the gene matches. This chain's CDR3 is CASSLAGQEANYGYTF. CDR3 bases: TGCGCCAGCAGCTTGGCGGGACAGGAAGCTAACTATGGCTACACCTTC.

This chain links TRBV10-3 with TRBJ1-1; D may be TRBD1 (6 bases). The CDR3 loop spans 15 amino acids. Germline lookup yields CDR1 ENHRY and CDR2 SYGVKD. Trimming removed 4 bases from V and 1 base from J, with 13 bases in between. CDR3 sequence reads: CAISAKTGANTEAFF. DNA of the CDR3: TGTGCCATCAGTGCTAAGACAGGAGCGAACACTGAAGCTTTCTTT.

This sequence joins TRBV19 and TRBJ2-1; 8 positions match TRBD1. Germline V CDR1 and CDR2: LNHDA, SQIVND (reference sequence). There are 15 residues in the CDR3. V shed 5 bases, J shed 5 bases, and the junction held 8 bases outside the gene matches. The CDR3 DNA reads as TGTGCCAGTAGTCCTTCGGCAGGGGGCCACAATGAGCAGTTCTTC. Its protein is CASSPSAGGHNEQFF. The variable domain in full, with the rest retrieved from reference TRBV19 and TRBJ2-1, is DGGITQSPKYLFRKEGQNVTLSCEQNLNHDAMYWYRQDPGQGLRLIYYSQIVNDFQKGDIAEGYSVSREKKESFPLTVTSAQKNPTAFYLCASSPSAGGHNEQFFGPGTRLTVL.

CDR3 region: CASRGGGGMNTGELFF. The CDR3, as DNA: TGTGCCAGCAGAGGGGGCGGGGGGATGAACACCGGGGAGCTGTTTTTT. The chain links TRBV5-5 to TRBJ2-2; D possibly corresponds to TRBD2 (8 bases). The germline CDR1 and CDR2 sequences are SGHKS and YYEKEE (reference sequence). This CDR3 has 16 residues. Trimming stripped 5 bases from V and 1 base from J, with 15 bases between.

This chain links TRBV7-2 with TRBJ1-1, with D possibly TRBD1 on 5 matching bases. Germline CDR1 and CDR2: SGHTA and FQGNSA. The V gene lost 3 bases and the J gene lost 1 base, with 12 bases spanning the gap. CDR3 length: 15 amino acids. The CDR3 loop reads CASSFLHGGNTEAFF. The CDR3 DNA sequence: TGTGCCAGCAGCTTTCTTCACGGGGGGAACACTGAAGCTTTCTTT. Full variable domain (outside the CDR3, taken from reference TRBV7-2 and TRBJ1-1): GAGVSQSPSNKVTEKGKDVELRCDPISGHTALYWYRQSLGQGLEFLIYFQGNSAPDKSGLPSDRFSAERTGGSVSTLTIQRTQQEDSAVYLCASSFLHGGNTEAFFGQGTRLTVV.

This clone was observed a single time. The chain has TRBV25-1 and TRBJ1-6, with D possibly being TRBD1 (5 bases). CDR1 MGHDK and CDR2 SYGVNS come from the germline V gene. Trimming cost V 7 bases and J 0 bases, with 10 bases left between them. The CDR3 spans 15 residues. CDR3 coding DNA: TGTGCCAGCACAGGGAGGAGCTCCTATAATTCACCCCTCCACTTT. It is translated as CASTGRSSYNSPLHF.

This clone came up once. DNA of the CDR3: TGTGCCAGCAGTGTTCTAGCGGGGAGCTCCTACAATGAGCAGTTCTTC. As protein: CASSVLAGSSYNEQFF. The J gene is TRBJ2-1, the V gene TRBV6-4; 9 bases agree with TRBD2. Germline-derived CDR1 and CDR2 are MRHNA and SNTAGT. Unmatched junction bases numbered 4, after V lost 4 bases and J lost 0 bases. The CDR3 covers 16 residues.

The chain has TRBV10-3 and TRBJ2-2, with 12 bases identical to TRBD1. Germline V gene data show CDR1 as ENHRY and CDR2 as SYGVKD. The CDR3 covers 17 residues. V shed 7 bases and J 7 bases; nucleotides not matched to a gene: 13. The CDR3 DNA follows: TGTGCCATCACCGGCTCCCCGGGACAGGGGGCTAACGGGGAGCTGTTTTTT. As protein: CAITGSPGQGANGELFF.

The rearrangement joins TRBV15 to TRBJ1-1; no firm D call. The V gene lost 0 bases and the J gene lost 11 bases, with 16 bases spanning the gap. In germline, CDR1 is LNHNV, CDR2 YYDKDF (reference sequence). This CDR3 has 14 residues. CDR3 DNA: TGTGCCACCAGCAGAGATCGGTCGACCCTTGAGGCTTTCTTT. It is translated as CATSRDRSTLEAFF.

This chain connects TRBV10-2 to TRBJ1-3; D is possibly TRBD1 (5 bases). Germline lookup yields CDR1 WSHSY and CDR2 SAAADI. This CDR3 contains 17 residues. V shed 7 bases and J shed 0 bases, with 19 bases lying between them. This CDR3 reads CASIETGNDYSGNTIYF. CDR3 in DNA: TGCGCCAGCATTGAAACAGGAAACGACTACTCTGGAAACACCATATATTTT.